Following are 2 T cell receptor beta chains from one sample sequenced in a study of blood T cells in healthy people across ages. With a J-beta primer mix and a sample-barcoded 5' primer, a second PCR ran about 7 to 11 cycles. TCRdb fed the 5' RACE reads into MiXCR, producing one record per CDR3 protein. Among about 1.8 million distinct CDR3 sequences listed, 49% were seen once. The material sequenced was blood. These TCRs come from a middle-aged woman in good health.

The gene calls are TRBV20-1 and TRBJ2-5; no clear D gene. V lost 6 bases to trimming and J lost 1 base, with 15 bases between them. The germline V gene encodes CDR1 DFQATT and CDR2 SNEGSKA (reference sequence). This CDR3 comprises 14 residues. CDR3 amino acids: CSAQNLRIQETQYF. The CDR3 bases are TGCAGTGCCCAGAACCTAAGGATCCAAGAGACCCAGTACTTC.

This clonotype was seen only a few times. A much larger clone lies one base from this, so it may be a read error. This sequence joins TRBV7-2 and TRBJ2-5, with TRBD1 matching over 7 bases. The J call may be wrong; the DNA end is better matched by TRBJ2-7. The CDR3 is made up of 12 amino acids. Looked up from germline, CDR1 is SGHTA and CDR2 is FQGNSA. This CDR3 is CAGSSTGYEQYF. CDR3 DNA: TGTGCCGGCAGCTCGACAGGGTACGAGCAGTACTTC.